The 15 T cell receptor beta chains presented below share a single source sample, sequenced in a study of blood T cell repertoires in COVID-19. Assay: immunoSEQ multiplex PCR; the TCRdb copy retains only in-frame clones and omits some. In the table there are about 100,000 clones, 88% of which are singletons. Specimen: peripheral blood. Receptor source: a human donor in a cohort sampled during active COVID-19.

The CDR3 DNA follows: TGTGCCAGCAGTGTTAAAGGGGGAGAGACTGAAGCTTTCTTT. Its translation is CASSVKGGETEAFF. The chain combines TRBV2 with TRBJ1-1; TRBD1 might be the D (6 bases). Between the trimmed V and J ends, which lost 4 bases and 5 bases, there was a span of 14 bases. CDR1 and CDR2 from the germline V gene are SNHLY and FYNNEI. The CDR3 has 14 amino acids.

J is TRBJ1-2 and V is TRBV4-1; the D gene is possibly TRBD1 (5 bases). The germline V gene encodes CDR1 MGHRA and CDR2 YSYEKL. This CDR3 spans 15 amino acids. Trimming took 4 bases from V and 3 from J, leaving 15 bases between them. The CDR3 spells CASSPTGTAHYGYTF. DNA of the CDR3: TGCGCCAGCAGCCCAACCGGGACTGCACACTATGGCTACACCTTC.

The CDR3 region has the DNA TGTGCCAGCACTCAGGGGGACAGGGAAAATTCACCCCTCCACTTT. Translated, it gives CASTQGDRENSPLHF. The J gene is TRBJ1-6, the V gene TRBV28, with 9 bases aligning to TRBD1. Germline CDR1 and CDR2: MDHEN and SYDVKM. The CDR3 runs to 15 residues. V lost 7 bases to trimming and J lost 7 bases; unmatched junction nucleotides: 8.

V is TRBV6-5 and J is TRBJ2-7; a possible D gene is TRBD2 (5 bases). The CDR3 loop spans 11 amino acids. V gave up 7 bases and J gave up 3 bases, with 7 bases separating them. The germline CDR1 and CDR2 sequences are MNHEY and SVGAGI. This CDR3 is CASMGDYEQYF. As DNA, the CDR3 is TGTGCCAGCATGGGAGACTACGAGCAGTACTTC.

The chain links TRBV9 to TRBJ2-7; TRBD1 is a possible D gene (5 bases). Germline lookup yields CDR1 SGDLS and CDR2 YYNGEE. CDR3 length: 16 residues. The V and J ends lost 0 bases and 0 bases respectively, with 13 bases between them. The DNA for the CDR3 is TGTGCCAGCAGCGTAGCTGCAGGGTTTAGCTCCTACGAGCAGTACTTC. Encoded protein: CASSVAAGFSSYEQYF.

The sample holds a few counts of this clone. The chain uses TRBV5-4 and TRBJ1-6, with TRBD1 as a possible D gene (5 bases). V gave up 4 bases and J gave up 9 bases, with 20 bases separating them. Germline CDR1 and CDR2: SGHNT and YYREEE (reference sequence). The CDR3 runs 16 residues. CDR3 residues: CASSPLGGAQSSPLHF. For the CDR3, the DNA is TGTGCCAGCAGCCCCCTAGGAGGGGCTCAAAGTTCACCCCTCCACTTT.

The chain joins TRBV24-1 to TRBJ2-3; 7 nucleotides align to TRBD1. The germline V gene encodes CDR1 KGHDR and CDR2 SFDVKD. The length of the CDR3 is 15 residues. V was pared by 4 bases and J by 6 bases, with 9 bases of the junction left unmatched. CDR3 DNA: TGTGCCACCAGTGACATGGGACAGTGGGAGGATACGCAGTATTTT. As protein: CATSDMGQWEDTQYF.

J is TRBJ1-2 and V is TRBV4-1; D not resolved. CDR1 is MGHRA and CDR2 is YSYEKL in the germline V gene. The CDR3 consists of 13 residues. V lost 0 bases and J 8 bases, leaving 10 bases between the germline ends. CDR3 protein: CASSQDRVAGYTF. The CDR3 DNA reads TGCGCCAGCAGCCAAGATCGGGTCGCCGGCTACACCTTC.

CDR3 in DNA: TGTGCCAGCAGCCTATGGGACAGAGCGAACACTGAAGCTTTCTTT. Encoded protein: CASSLWDRANTEAFF. The chain joins TRBV14 to TRBJ1-1; TRBD1 agrees at 7 bases. Per the germline V gene, CDR1 is SGHDN and CDR2 is FVKESK. This CDR3 region has 15 residues. J lost 1 base, V lost 4 bases, and 6 bases had no gene match.

The J gene is TRBJ1-6, the V gene TRBV10-2, with D hard to call. The CDR3 has 14 residues. The germline V and J ends were trimmed by 7 bases and 10 bases, with 17 bases remaining between them. The germline V gene has CDR1 WSHSY and CDR2 SAAADI. Written as DNA, the CDR3 is TGCGCCAGCACAGGAGGCAGGACCGACTCACCCCTCCACTTT. Protein: CASTGGRTDSPLHF.

This chain joins TRBV19 and TRBJ2-1; 10 bases are shared with TRBD2. Germline CDR1 LNHDA, CDR2 SQIVND (reference sequence). V lost 4 bases to trimming and J lost 6 bases; unmatched junction nucleotides: 9. CDR3 length equals 16 residues. CDR3 region: CASSTRTSGKPNEQFF. The CDR3 DNA reads TGTGCCAGTAGTACACGGACTAGCGGAAAGCCCAATGAGCAGTTCTTC.

The chain combines TRBV3-1 (or the pseudogene TRBV3-2) with TRBJ2-7; 10 bases are shared with TRBD2. The CDR3 spans 14 residues. Looked up from germline, CDR1 is LGHDT and CDR2 is YNNKEL (reference sequence). V dropped 3 bases and J dropped 3; count of bases not matched to a gene: 2. The CDR3 loop reads CASSHSGRLYEQYF. For the CDR3, the DNA is TGTGCCAGCAGCCATAGCGGGAGGCTCTACGAGCAGTACTTC.

The count of this clone is one. V usage is TRBV28 and J usage is TRBJ1-1; D call uncertain. V shed 3 bases and J shed 1 base, with 15 bases lying between them. The germline CDR1 and CDR2 sequences are MDHEN and SYDVKM. CDR3 length: 16 residues. The CDR3, as DNA: TGTGCCAGCAGTTTTTTAGATGCGGTTGGGAACACTGAAGCTTTCTTT. Its translation is CASSFLDAVGNTEAFF.

The V gene is TRBV28, the J gene TRBJ2-7; 7 nucleotides agree with TRBD2. With 1 base clipped from V and 5 bases from J, the junction kept 32 bases outside the gene matches. Germline lookup yields CDR1 MDHEN and CDR2 SYDVKM. The CDR3 spans 23 residues. CDR3 sequence: CASSLLSQGLGGSIHQSRHEQYF. The CDR3 DNA reads TGTGCCAGCAGTTTATTGTCGCAGGGTTTGGGCGGGAGTATTCATCAAAGTCGTCACGAGCAGTACTTC.

This chain joins TRBV5-4 and TRBJ2-7; 13 nucleotides line up with TRBD2. CDR1 and CDR2 from the germline V gene are SGHNT and YYREEE (reference sequence). Trimming cost V 2 bases and J 4 bases; bases outside gene matches: 9. This CDR3 has 17 residues. The CDR3: CASSLKLLAGGGYEQYF. CDR3 nucleotide sequence: TGTGCCAGCAGCTTAAAGTTACTAGCGGGAGGGGGTTACGAGCAGTACTTC.